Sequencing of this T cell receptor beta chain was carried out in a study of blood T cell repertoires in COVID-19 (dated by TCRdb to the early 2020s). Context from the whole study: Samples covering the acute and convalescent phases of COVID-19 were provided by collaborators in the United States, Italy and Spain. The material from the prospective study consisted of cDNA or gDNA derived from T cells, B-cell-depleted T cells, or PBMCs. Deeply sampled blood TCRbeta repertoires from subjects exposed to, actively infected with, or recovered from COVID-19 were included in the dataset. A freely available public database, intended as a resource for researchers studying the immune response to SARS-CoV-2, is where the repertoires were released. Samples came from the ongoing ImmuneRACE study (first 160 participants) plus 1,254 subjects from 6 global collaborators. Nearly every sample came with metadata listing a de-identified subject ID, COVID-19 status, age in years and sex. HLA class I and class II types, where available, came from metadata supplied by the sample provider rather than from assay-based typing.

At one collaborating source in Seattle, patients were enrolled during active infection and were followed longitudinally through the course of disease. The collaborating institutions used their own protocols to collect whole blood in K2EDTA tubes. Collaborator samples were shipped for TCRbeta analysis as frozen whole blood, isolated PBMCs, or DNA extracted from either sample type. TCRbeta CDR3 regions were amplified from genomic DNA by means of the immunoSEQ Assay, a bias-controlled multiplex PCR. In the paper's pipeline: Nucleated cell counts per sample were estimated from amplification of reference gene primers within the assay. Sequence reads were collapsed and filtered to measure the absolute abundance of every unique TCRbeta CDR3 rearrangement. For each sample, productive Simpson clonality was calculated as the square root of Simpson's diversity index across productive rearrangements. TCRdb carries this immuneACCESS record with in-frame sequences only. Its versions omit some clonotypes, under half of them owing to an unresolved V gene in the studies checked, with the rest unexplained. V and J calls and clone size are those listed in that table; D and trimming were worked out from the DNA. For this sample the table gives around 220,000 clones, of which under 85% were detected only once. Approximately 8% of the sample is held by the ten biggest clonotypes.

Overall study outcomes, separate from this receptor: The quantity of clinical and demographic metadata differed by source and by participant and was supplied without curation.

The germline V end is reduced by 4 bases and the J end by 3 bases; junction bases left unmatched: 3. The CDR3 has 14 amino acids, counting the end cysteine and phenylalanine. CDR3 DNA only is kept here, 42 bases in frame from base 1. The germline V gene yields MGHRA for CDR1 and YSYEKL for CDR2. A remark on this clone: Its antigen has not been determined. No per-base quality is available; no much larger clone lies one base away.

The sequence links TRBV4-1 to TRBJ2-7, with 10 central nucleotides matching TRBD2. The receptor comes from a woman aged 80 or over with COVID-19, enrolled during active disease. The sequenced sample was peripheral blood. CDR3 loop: CASSPWTSGYEQYF. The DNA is TGCGCCAGCAGCCCCTGGACTAGCGGCTACGAGCAGTACTTC.